In its sample, the clone carrying this T cell receptor (beta chain) was seen many times. Its target is not known. This entry belongs to a study of tumor-infiltrating lymphocytes in primary liver carcinoma. Germline CDR1 reads ENHRY; CDR2 reads SYGVKD. CDR3 length: 14 amino acids. V was cut by 3 bases and J by 6 bases, with 12 bases left in between. From around 0.5 ug total RNA, TCR beta cDNA was generated with a primer in the constant region. Three-round nested multiplex PCR performed with slightly modified ARM-PCR produced the TCR beta libraries. Investigators reported that the first two PCR rounds, at approximately 11 cycles each, used TRBV1-TRBV30 forward primers with a C-beta reverse primer. Via MiXCR, TCRdb re-called the multiplex PCR reads, giving one row per CDR3 protein. The table includes about 74,000 distinct CDR3 sequences, nearly 70% detected once. Bulk tissue was left unsorted, and RNA and DNA were co-extracted from roughly 20-30 mg of it. Tumors were each sampled at five separate regions.

Overall study findings and caveats: Only about 8-24% of top clones showed up in all five tumor regions.

The specimen sequenced was liver tumor tissue from sampling region 4. Subset described: tumor region T4, right-lateral pole. The receptor comes from a man aged 40-49 years with primary liver carcinoma and hepatitis B virus infection. This sequence joins TRBV10-3 and TRBJ2-1; possible D gene TRBD1, 7 bases. The CDR3 region has the DNA TGTGCCATCAGTGACGCAGGGGGGTCCAATGAGCAGTTCTTC. As protein: CAISDAGGSNEQFF.